The clone carrying this TCR beta chain has more than one count but fewer than ten. The antigen remains unidentified. The data derive from a study of early T cells in non-severe SARS-CoV-2 infection. Study-wide context: Whole-blood bulk RNA, unsorted, was sequenced, and chains were unpaired.

Germline V lookup: CDR1 MNHEY, CDR2 SMNVEV (reference sequence). The CDR3 consists of 14 residues. Trimming removed 6 bases at V and 1 base at J, with 12 bases between. Study-wide results and limits: Matching against VDJdb likely underestimated virus-specific expansions, favoring anti-spike CD8.

Unique molecular identifiers were added to individual cDNA molecules. MiXCR was run by TCRdb on the 5' RACE reads, yielding one entry per CDR3 protein. This table has 26,000 or so distinct CDR3 sequences, less than 6.5% appearing once. This clonotype originated in an adult who was a healthcare worker with PCR-confirmed SARS-CoV-2 infection or an uninfected control (not recorded which). Sequencing was performed on whole blood. The chain is built from TRBV27 and TRBJ1-2; possible D gene TRBD1, 6 bases. This chain's CDR3 is CASRSNRDNYGYTF. CDR3 in DNA: TGTGCCAGCAGATCAAACAGGGATAACTATGGCTACACCTTC.